One and the same sample provided the 20 T cell receptor beta chains below, sequenced in a study of OX40 agonist ivuxolimab in advanced cancers. The protocol was immunoSEQ multiplex PCR, while the TCRdb copy is restricted to in-frame clones and leaves out a portion. The repertoire holds approximately 75,000 clones, roughly 84% seen once, with 5% to 6.5% in the top ten. Source: CD4+ or CD8+ T cells sorted from blood, taken in a trial of the OX40 agonist ivuxolimab. These receptors were taken from an adult with an advanced solid tumor such as melanoma, head and neck, liver or kidney cancer.

The V call is TRBV7-9, the J call TRBJ2-1, with D unresolved. V was trimmed by 4 bases and J by 7 bases, leaving 17 bases between them. Germline lookup yields CDR1 SEHNR and CDR2 FQNEAQ (reference sequence). The CDR3 covers 15 residues. Here the CDR3 DNA reads TGTGCCAGCAGCTCGCGGACCGTCCCCACAAATGAGCAGTTCTTC. It specifies CASSSRTVPTNEQFF.

This clone turned up a few times. This chain uses TRBV28 with TRBJ1-5; 7 bases map to TRBD1. The V and J ends lost 5 bases and 3 bases, in that order; junction bases with no gene match: 10. Germline CDR1 is MDHEN and CDR2 is SYDVKM. CDR3 length equals 16 residues. The DNA for the CDR3 is TGTGCCAGCAGTCTCGGACAGGCCAGAATCAATCAGCCCCAGCATTTT. The encoded protein is CASSLGQARINQPQHF.

This chain links TRBV7-2 with TRBJ2-5; 11 bases map to TRBD2. CDR3 length: 15 residues. V dropped 8 bases and J dropped 7; count of bases not matched to a gene: 12. Germline CDR1 and CDR2: SGHTA and FQGNSA. The CDR3 DNA is TGTGCCAGCGCTAGGAGTAGCGGGGGGGCAGGGACCCAGTACTTC. Encoded protein: CASARSSGGAGTQYF.

This chain uses TRBV6-5 with TRBJ2-7; 7 nucleotides match TRBD1. The CDR3 sequence is 14 residues long. The V and J ends lost 2 bases and 2 bases, in that order; junction bases with no gene match: 3. Germline V gene data show CDR1 as MNHEY and CDR2 as SVGAGI. The DNA of the CDR3 is TGTGCCAGCAGTTACGCACAGGGGACCTACGAGCAGTACTTC. It specifies CASSYAQGTYEQYF.

Regarding this clone: Other DNA sequences within the sample encode an identical CDR3. CDR3 residues: CASSPGGAGSYNEQFF. CDR3 coding DNA: TGTGCCAGCAGTCCGGGAGGTGCAGGATCCTACAATGAGCAGTTCTTC. The genes are TRBV5-4 and TRBJ2-1, with TRBD2 matching over 7 bases. The germline V gene has CDR1 SGHNT and CDR2 YYREEE (reference sequence). The ends lost 5 bases at V and 1 base at J; junction bases unmatched: 9. This CDR3 has 16 residues.

To note about this clone: The same CDR3 also results from other DNA sequences found in this sample. V usage is TRBV9 and J usage is TRBJ2-3; weak D call: TRBD2 (5 bases). Germline V gene lookup returns CDR1 SGDLS and CDR2 YYNGEE. With 0 bases removed from V and 2 bases from J, the gap between germline ends came to 10 bases. CDR3 size: 15 residues. CDR3 nucleotide sequence: TGTGCCAGCAGCGTAGGGGGAGCTTCCACAGATACGCAGTATTTT. This translates into CASSVGGASTDTQYF.

The J gene is TRBJ2-7, the V gene TRBV6-5; D is uncertain. Between the trimmed V and J ends, which lost 6 bases and 5 bases, there was a span of 17 bases. The CDR3 runs 14 residues. Per germline, CDR1 MNHEY and CDR2 SVGAGI. The CDR3 region is CASSSTCSLHEQYF. In DNA form, the CDR3 reads TGTGCCAGCAGCTCCACGTGCAGTCTCCACGAGCAGTACTTC.

As to this clone: The germline gene is not matched at one end of the junction; a read error may be the cause. The rearrangement links TRBV7-2 to TRBJ1-1; the match to TRBD1 covers 8 bases. Looked up from germline, CDR1 is SGHTA and CDR2 is FQGNSA. CDR3 length: 17 residues. DNA of the CDR3: TGCGCCAGCAGCCAATGGACAGGGAGGTTCATGAACACTGAAGCTTTCTTT. Residues: CASSQWTGRFMNTEAFF.

V and J are TRBV4-3 and TRBJ1-2; unclear D gene. Deletions cut 1 base from V and 0 bases from J, with 9 bases between. There are 15 residues in the CDR3. Germline CDR1 is LGHNA and CDR2 is YSLEER. The CDR3 DNA follows: TGCGCCAGCAGCCAAGGGGGTGTAGCTAACTATGGCTACACCTTC. Translated: CASSQGGVANYGYTF.

Turning to this clone: At the DNA level, this CDR3 is encoded by other sequences in the same sample as well. The chain links TRBV9 to TRBJ2-7, with a weak D call TRBD2 (6 bases). V was trimmed by 4 bases and J by 3 bases, leaving 17 bases between them. Germline V CDR1 and CDR2: SGDLS, YYNGEE. This CDR3 has 15 residues. DNA for the CDR3: TGTGCCAGCAGCCCGGGGGACGTCCGAAACTACGAGCAGTACTTC. The encoded protein is CASSPGDVRNYEQYF. The full variable domain, in which reference TRBV9 and TRBJ2-7 provide the parts outside the CDR3, is DSGVTQTPKHLITATGQRVTLRCSPRSGDLSVYWYQQSLDQGLQFLIQYYNGEERAKGNILERFSAQQFPDLHSELNLSSLELGDSALYFCASSPGDVRNYEQYFGPGTRLTVT.

This clone is a singleton in its sample. V usage is TRBV29-1 and J usage is TRBJ2-7; 7 nucleotides agree with TRBD1. Germline CDR1 is SQVTM and CDR2 is ANQGSEA. The V gene end was trimmed by 6 bases and the J gene end by 1 base; junction bases not matched to a gene: 6. This CDR3 has 13 residues. CDR3 sequence: CSVGGQASYEQYF. The CDR3 DNA reads as TGCAGCGTCGGCGGACAGGCTTCCTACGAGCAGTACTTC.

This rearrangement joins TRBV7-3 to TRBJ2-5; 11 nucleotides line up with TRBD2. This CDR3 is 15 amino acids long. Germline CDR1 and CDR2: SGHTA and FQGTGA. J gave up 5 bases and V 5 bases, and 7 bases lay outside the gene matches. The CDR3 loop is CASSPNGLAGETQYF. DNA for the CDR3: TGTGCCAGCAGCCCTAACGGACTAGCGGGCGAGACCCAGTACTTC.

The chain has TRBV29-1 and TRBJ1-1; D is perhaps TRBD1 (5 bases). Trimming removed 7 bases at V and 0 bases at J, with 12 bases between. The CDR3 contains 13 residues. Per germline, CDR1 SQVTM and CDR2 ANQGSEA. This chain's CDR3 is CSGRGSLNTEAFF. CDR3 nucleotides: TGCAGCGGAAGGGGCAGTCTGAACACTGAAGCTTTCTTT.

The chain carries TRBV6-5 and TRBJ2-3; D unresolved. The CDR3 totals 14 residues. Trimming took off 4 bases at V and 5 bases at J, with 13 bases between the two ends. Germline V gene data show CDR1 as MNHEY and CDR2 as SVGAGI. The CDR3 here is CASSSSPSVDTQYF. The CDR3 nucleotides read TGTGCCAGCAGTTCTTCCCCTTCCGTAGATACGCAGTATTTT.

The chain joins TRBV6-5 to TRBJ1-2, with D maybe TRBD1 (6 bases). Germline values: CDR1 MNHEY, CDR2 SVGAGI. Deletions cut 7 bases from V and 3 bases from J, with 9 bases between. The CDR3 loop spans 12 amino acids. The chain's CDR3 is CASTPGDYGYTF. In DNA, the CDR3 is TGTGCCAGCACCCCAGGGGACTATGGCTACACCTTC.

The rearrangement links TRBV7-8 to TRBJ2-7, with 12 nucleotides matching TRBD1. V lost 4 bases, J lost 6 bases, and 1 base stayed unmatched. CDR1 and CDR2 from the germline V gene are SGHVS and FQNEAQ. The CDR3 runs to 13 residues. The DNA of the CDR3 is TGTGCCAGCAGCTCGGGACAGGGGGCCGAGCAGTACTTC. Its translation is CASSSGQGAEQYF.

On this clone itself: Sequence at one end of the junction differs from germline and may be a read error. The chain uses TRBV5-4 and TRBJ1-6, with D tentatively TRBD1 (6 bases). The CDR3 is 14 amino acids. In germline, CDR1 is SGHNT, CDR2 YYREEE (reference sequence). This CDR3 reads CASSQVRGLSPLHF. The CDR3 region has the DNA TGCGCCAGCAGCCAGGTCAGGGGCCTTTCACCCCTCCACTTT.

This clone has ten or more counts. The chain joins TRBV14 to TRBJ2-2, with 9 bases fitting TRBD1. The CDR3 is made up of 16 amino acids. The germline CDR1 and CDR2 sequences are SGHDN and FVKESK. After removal of 1 base from V and 4 bases from J, the junction contained 4 bases not matched to a gene. The CDR3 DNA reads TGTGCCAGCAGCCAAGGGGGGACAGGGTTCACCGGGGAGCTGTTTTTT. It encodes CASSQGGTGFTGELFF.

The chain recombines TRBV6-5 with TRBJ2-7, with D unresolved. V was shortened by 1 base and J by 6 bases, with 10 bases between the two germline ends. The CDR3 has 13 amino acids. Germline V gene lookup returns CDR1 MNHEY and CDR2 SVGAGI. In DNA form, the CDR3 reads TGTGCCAGCAGTTACTGGGGAAAGGTCGAGCAGTACTTC. Its protein is CASSYWGKVEQYF.

The chain carries TRBV12-5 and TRBJ2-7, with 14 positions matching TRBD2. This CDR3 is built from 19 residues. Unmatched junction bases numbered 11, after V lost 1 base and J lost 3 bases. Germline assignment: CDR1 LGHNT and CDR2 FRNRAP. The CDR3 loop is CASGLGSGLAGGRDYEQYF. CDR3 nucleotide sequence: TGTGCTAGTGGTTTGGGCTCAGGACTAGCGGGAGGCCGGGACTACGAGCAGTACTTC.